The clone carrying this T cell receptor (beta chain) was observed many times. Its antigen is still unknown. This entry comes from a study of naive and memory T cell subsets. V was pared by 3 bases and J by 5 bases, with 13 bases between. The CDR3 extends over 14 amino acids. The study's findings and limits: Each distinct alpha or beta sequence counts as one clonotype.

Two oligonucleotides, mixed equimolar, formed the beta constant-region primer covering TRBC1 and TRBC2. The ligated cDNA underwent four PCR rounds using SP2 and nested alpha and beta constant-region primers. The cDNA 3' end received a ligated single-stranded oligonucleotide carrying the SP2 primer and a 12-nucleotide UMI. TCRdb redid the calling of the UMI-ligation and nested PCR reads with MiXCR, one entry per CDR3 protein. The sample lists tens of thousands of distinct CDR3 sequences; about 10% were seen once. The specimen sequenced was central memory CD8+ T cells from blood. The chain links TRBV12-3 or TRBV12-4 to TRBJ1-1; D not resolved. The sequence was collected from a human donor in good health. The chain's CDR3 is CASSFRHKWTEAFF. CDR3 DNA sequence: TGTGCCAGCAGTTTTCGACACAAGTGGACTGAAGCTTTCTTT.